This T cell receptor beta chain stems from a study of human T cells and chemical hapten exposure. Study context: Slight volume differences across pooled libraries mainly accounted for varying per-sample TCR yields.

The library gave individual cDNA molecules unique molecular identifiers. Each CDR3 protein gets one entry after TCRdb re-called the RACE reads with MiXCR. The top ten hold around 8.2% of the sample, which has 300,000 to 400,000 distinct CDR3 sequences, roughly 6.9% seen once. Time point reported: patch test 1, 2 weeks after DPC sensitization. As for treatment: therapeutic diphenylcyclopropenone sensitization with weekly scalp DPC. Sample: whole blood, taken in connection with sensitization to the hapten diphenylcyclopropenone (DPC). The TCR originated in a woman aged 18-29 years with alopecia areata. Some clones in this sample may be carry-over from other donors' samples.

The CDR3: CASSSIQAGQETQYF. As DNA, the CDR3 is TGTGCCAGCAGTTCCATCCAGGCGGGCCAAGAGACCCAGTACTTC. This chain uses TRBV27 with TRBJ2-5; a weak D match, TRBD2 (5 bases). Germline values: CDR1 MNHEY, CDR2 SMNVEV (reference sequence). V dropped 4 bases and J dropped 1 base, with 13 bases sitting between them. This CDR3 has 15 amino acids.